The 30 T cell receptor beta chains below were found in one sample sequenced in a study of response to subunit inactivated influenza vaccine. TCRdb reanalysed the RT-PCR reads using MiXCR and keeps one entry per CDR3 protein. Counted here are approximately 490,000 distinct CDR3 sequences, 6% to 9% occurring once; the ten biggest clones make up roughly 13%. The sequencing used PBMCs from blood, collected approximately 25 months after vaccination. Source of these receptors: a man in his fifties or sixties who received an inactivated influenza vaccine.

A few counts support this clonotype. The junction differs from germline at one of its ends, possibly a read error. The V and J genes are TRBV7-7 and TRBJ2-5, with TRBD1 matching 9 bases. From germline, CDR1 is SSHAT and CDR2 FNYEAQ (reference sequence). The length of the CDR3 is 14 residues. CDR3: CASSEQGARETQYF. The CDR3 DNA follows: TGTGCTAGCAGCGAACAGGGGGCACGAGAGACCCAGTACTTC. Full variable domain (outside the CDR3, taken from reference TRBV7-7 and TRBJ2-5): GAGVSQSPRYKVTKRGQDVTLRCDPISSHATLYWYQQALGQGPEFLTYFNYEAQPDKSGLPSDRFSAERPEGSISTLTIQRTEQRDSAMYRCASSEQGARETQYFGPGTRLLVL.

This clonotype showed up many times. CDR3 DNA: TGTGCCACCAGTGATCCAAATGCAGGTAGCTCCTACAATGAGCAGTTCTTC. Protein sequence: CATSDPNAGSSYNEQFF. The chain carries TRBV24-1 and TRBJ2-1; no reliable D call. Looked up from germline, CDR1 is KGHDR and CDR2 is SFDVKD. V was cut by 3 bases and J by 0 bases, with 14 bases left in between. The CDR3 runs to 17 residues.

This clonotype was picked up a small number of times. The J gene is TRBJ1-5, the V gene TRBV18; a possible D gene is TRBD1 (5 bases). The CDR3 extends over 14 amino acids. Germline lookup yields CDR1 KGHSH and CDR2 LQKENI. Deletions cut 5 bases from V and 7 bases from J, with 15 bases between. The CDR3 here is CASSTGGARQPQHF. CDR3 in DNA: TGTGCCAGCTCAACCGGCGGGGCCCGGCAGCCCCAGCATTTT.

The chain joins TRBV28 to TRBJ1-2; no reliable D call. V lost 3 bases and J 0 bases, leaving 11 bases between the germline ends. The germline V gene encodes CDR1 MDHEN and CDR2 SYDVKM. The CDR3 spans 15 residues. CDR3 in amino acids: CASSLPRFTNYGYTF. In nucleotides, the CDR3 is TGTGCCAGCAGTTTGCCAAGGTTCACTAACTATGGCTACACCTTC.

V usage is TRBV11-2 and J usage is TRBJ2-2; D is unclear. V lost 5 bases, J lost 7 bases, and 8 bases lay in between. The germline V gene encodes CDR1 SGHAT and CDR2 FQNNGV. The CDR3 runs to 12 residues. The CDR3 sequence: CASSDQSGELFF. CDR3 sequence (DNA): TGTGCCAGCAGCGATCAGAGCGGGGAGCTGTTTTTT. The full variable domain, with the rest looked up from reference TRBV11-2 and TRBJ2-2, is EAGVAQSPRYKIIEKRQSVAFWCNPISGHATLYWYQQILGQGPKLLIQFQNNGVVDDSQLPKDRFSAERLKGVDSTLKIQPAKLEDSAVYLCASSDQSGELFFGEGSRLTVL.

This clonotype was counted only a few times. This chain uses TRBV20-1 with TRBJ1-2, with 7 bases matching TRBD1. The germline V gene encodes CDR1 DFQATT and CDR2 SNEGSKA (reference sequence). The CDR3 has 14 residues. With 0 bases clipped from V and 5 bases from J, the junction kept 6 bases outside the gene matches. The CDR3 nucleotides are TGCAGTGCTAGAGATACCAGGGGGGAGTATGGCTACACCTTC. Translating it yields CSARDTRGEYGYTF.

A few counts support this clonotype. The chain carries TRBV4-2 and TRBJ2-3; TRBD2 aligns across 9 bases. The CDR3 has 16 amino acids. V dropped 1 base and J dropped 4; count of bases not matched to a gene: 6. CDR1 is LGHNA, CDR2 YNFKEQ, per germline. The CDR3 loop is CASSQVEAGGADTQYF. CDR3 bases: TGTGCCAGCAGCCAAGTCGAGGCGGGGGGGGCAGATACGCAGTATTTT.

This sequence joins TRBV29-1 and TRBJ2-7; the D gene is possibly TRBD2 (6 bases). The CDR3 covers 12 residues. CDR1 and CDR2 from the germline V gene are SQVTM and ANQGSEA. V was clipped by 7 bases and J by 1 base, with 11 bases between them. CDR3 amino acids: CSADSGSYEQYF. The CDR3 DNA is TGCAGCGCCGATAGCGGTTCCTACGAGCAGTACTTC.

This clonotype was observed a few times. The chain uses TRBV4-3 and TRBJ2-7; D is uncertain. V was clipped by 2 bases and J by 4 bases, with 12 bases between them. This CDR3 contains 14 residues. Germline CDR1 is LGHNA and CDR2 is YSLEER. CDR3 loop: CASSQSLTGYEQYF. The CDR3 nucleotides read TGCGCCAGCAGCCAATCCCTAACCGGATACGAGCAGTACTTC.

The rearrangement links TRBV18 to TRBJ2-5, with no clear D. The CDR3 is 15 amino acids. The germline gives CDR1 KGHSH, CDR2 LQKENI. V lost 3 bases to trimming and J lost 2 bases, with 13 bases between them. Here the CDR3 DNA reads TGTGCCAGCTCACCCCGTTTGGGCCCTCAAGAGACCCAGTACTTC. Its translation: CASSPRLGPQETQYF.

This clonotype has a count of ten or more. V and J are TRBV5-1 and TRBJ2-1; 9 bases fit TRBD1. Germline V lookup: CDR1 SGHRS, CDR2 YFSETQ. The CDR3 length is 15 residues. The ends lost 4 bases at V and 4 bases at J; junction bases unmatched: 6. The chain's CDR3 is CASSPAGQGYNEQFF. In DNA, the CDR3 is TGCGCCAGCAGCCCGGCGGGACAGGGTTACAATGAGCAGTTCTTC.

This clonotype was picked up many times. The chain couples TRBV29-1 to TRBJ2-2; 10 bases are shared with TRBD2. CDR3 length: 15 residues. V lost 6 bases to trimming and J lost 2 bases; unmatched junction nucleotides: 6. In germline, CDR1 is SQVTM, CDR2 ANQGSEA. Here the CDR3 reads CSVDASGGNTGELFF. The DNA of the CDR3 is TGCAGCGTCGATGCTAGCGGGGGAAACACCGGGGAGCTGTTTTTT.

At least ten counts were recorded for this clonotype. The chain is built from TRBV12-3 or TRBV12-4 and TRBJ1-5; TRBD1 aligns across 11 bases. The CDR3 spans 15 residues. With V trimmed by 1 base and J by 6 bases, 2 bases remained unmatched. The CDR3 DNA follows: TGTGCCAGCAGTTTAGGGACAGGGGGCCGTCAGCCCCAGCATTTT. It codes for CASSLGTGGRQPQHF.

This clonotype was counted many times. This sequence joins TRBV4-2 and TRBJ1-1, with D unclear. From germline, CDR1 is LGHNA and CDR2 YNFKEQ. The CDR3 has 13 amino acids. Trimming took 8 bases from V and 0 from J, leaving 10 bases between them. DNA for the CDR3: TGTGCCAGCCGAACGACGATGAACACTGAAGCTTTCTTT. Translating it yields CASRTTMNTEAFF.

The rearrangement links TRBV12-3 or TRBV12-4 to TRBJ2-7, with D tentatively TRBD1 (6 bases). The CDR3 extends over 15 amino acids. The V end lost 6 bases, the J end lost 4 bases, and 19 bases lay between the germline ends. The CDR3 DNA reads TGTGCCAGCAGGGCCGGACAGAGCCCGAATTACGAGCAGTACTTC. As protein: CASRAGQSPNYEQYF.

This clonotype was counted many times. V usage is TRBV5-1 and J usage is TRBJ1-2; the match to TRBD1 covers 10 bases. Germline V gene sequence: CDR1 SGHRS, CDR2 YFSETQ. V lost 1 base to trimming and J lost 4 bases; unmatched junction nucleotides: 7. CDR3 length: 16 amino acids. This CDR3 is CASSLLPGQGTYGYTF. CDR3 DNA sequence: TGCGCCAGCAGCTTGTTACCGGGACAGGGGACCTATGGCTACACCTTC.

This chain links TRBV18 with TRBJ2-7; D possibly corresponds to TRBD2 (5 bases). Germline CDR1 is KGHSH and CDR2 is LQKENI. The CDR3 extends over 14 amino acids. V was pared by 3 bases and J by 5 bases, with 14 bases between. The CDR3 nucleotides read TGTGCCAGCTCACCCCAAGGACTGGCCCACGAGCAGTACTTC. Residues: CASSPQGLAHEQYF.

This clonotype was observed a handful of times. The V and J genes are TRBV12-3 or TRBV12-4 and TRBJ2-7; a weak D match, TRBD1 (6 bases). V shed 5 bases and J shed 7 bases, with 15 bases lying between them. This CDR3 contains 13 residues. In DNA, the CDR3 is TGTGCCAGCAGTCTCAACGACAGGTCTGAGCAGTACTTC. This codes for CASSLNDRSEQYF.

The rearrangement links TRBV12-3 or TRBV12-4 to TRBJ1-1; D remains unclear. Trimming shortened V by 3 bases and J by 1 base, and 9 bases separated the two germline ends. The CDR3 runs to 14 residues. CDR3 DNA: TGTGCCAGCAGTTTTTTTGGAGGGAACACTGAAGCTTTCTTT. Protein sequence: CASSFFGGNTEAFF.

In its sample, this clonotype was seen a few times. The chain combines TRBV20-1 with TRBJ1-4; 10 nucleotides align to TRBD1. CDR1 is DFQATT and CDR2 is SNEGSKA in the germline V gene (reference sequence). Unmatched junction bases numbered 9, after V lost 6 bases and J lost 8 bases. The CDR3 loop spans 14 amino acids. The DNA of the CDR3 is TGCAGTGCCTGGGACGGGACAGGGGACGAAAAACTGTTTTTT. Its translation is CSAWDGTGDEKLFF.

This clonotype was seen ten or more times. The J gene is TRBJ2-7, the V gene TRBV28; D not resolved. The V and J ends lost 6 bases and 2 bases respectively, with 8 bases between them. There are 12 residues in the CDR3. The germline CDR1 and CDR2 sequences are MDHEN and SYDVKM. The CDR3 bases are TGTGCCAGCAGCCAAGGGCCCTACGAGCAGTACTTC. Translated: CASSQGPYEQYF.

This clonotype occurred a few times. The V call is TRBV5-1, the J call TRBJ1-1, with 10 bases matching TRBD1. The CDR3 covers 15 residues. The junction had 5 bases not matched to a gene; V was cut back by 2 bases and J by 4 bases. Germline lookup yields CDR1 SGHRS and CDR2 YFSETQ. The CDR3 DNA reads TGCGCCAGCAGCTTAGACAGGGGGCTGGGCACTGAAGCTTTCTTT. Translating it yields CASSLDRGLGTEAFF.

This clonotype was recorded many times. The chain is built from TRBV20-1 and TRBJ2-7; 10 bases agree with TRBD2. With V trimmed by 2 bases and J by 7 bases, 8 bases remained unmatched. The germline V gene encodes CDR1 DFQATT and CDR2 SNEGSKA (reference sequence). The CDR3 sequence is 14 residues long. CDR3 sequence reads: CSARLAGVPKEQYF. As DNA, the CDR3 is TGCAGTGCTAGACTAGCGGGAGTGCCGAAAGAGCAGTACTTC.

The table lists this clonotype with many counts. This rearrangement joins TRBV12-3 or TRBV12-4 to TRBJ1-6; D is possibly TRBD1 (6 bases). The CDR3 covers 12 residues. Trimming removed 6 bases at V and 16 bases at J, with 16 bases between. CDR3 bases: TGTGCCAGCAGCCCTAGGGGGGTAGGTCTCCACTTT. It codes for CASSPRGVGLHF.

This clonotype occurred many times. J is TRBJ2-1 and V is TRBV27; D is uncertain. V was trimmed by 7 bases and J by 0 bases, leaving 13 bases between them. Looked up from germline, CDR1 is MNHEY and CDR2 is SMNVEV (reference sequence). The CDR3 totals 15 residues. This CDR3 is CASTSGSRSYNEQFF. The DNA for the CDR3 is TGTGCCAGCACCTCGGGCTCTCGCTCCTACAATGAGCAGTTCTTC.

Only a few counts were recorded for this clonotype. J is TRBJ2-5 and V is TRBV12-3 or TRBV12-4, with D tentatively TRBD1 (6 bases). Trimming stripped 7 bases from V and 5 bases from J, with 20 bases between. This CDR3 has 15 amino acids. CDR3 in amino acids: CASTYQQGGWETQYF. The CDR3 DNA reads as TGTGCCAGCACCTATCAACAGGGTGGGTGGGAGACCCAGTACTTC.

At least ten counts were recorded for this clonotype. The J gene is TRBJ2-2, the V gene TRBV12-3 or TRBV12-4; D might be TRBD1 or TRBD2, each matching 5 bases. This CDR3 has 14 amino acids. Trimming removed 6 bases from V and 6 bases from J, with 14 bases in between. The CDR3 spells CASSPGRKAGELFF. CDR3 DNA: TGTGCCAGCAGCCCGGGACGGAAGGCCGGGGAGCTGTTTTTT.

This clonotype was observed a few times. The CDR3 region has the DNA TGCGCCAGCCGGACCGGCCCCCAGGAGACCCAGTACTTC. Protein sequence: CASRTGPQETQYF. The chain has TRBV10-2 and TRBJ2-5, with D unresolved. The CDR3 extends over 13 amino acids. The V and J ends lost 8 bases and 5 bases respectively, with 15 bases between them. Germline V gene data show CDR1 as WSHSY and CDR2 as SAAADI.

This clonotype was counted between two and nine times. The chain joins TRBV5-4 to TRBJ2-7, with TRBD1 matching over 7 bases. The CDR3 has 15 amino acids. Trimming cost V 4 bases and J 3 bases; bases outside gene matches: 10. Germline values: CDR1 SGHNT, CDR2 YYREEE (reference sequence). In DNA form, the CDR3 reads TGTGCCAGCAGCCCTGGACAGGCTGAGCTCTACGAGCAGTACTTC. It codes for CASSPGQAELYEQYF.

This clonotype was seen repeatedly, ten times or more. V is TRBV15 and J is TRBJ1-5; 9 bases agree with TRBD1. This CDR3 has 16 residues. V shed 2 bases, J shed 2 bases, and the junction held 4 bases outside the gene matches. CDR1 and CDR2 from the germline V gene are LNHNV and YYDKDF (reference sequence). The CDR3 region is CATSRIRQGGNQPQHF. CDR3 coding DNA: TGTGCCACCAGCAGAATACGACAGGGGGGCAATCAGCCCCAGCATTTT.